Listed here are 16 T cell receptor beta chains from one sample, sequenced in a study of blood T cell repertoires in COVID-19. The table came from immunoSEQ multiplex PCR; TCRdb's copy has only in-frame clones and leaves some out. Altogether roughly 150,000 clones are present, roughly nine tenths being singletons, with the ten largest covering under 2.5%. The sequenced sample consisted of peripheral blood. Receptors were obtained from a woman aged 70-85 years with acute or convalescent COVID-19.

The rearrangement links TRBV7-8 to TRBJ2-1, with D unclear. The V and J ends lost 0 bases and 2 bases respectively, with 5 bases between them. CDR3 size: 14 residues. The germline CDR1 and CDR2 sequences are SGHVS and FQNEAQ. This chain's CDR3 is CASSLATTYNEQFF. CDR3 nucleotides: TGTGCCAGCAGCTTAGCCACTACCTACAATGAGCAGTTCTTC. The full variable domain, in which reference TRBV7-8 and TRBJ2-1 provide the parts outside the CDR3, is GAGVSQSPRYKVAKRGQDVALRCDPISGHVSLFWYQQALGQGPEFLTYFQNEAQLDKSGLPSDRFFAERPEGSVSTLKIQRTQQEDSAVYLCASSLATTYNEQFFGPGTRLTVL.

The V and J genes are TRBV7-3 and TRBJ2-1; no clear D. The germline gives CDR1 SGHTA, CDR2 FQGTGA. This CDR3 has 12 residues. Trimming took 1 base from V and 10 from J, leaving 8 bases between them. The DNA of the CDR3 is TGTGCCAGCAGCTTAAACGCCGGGGAGCAGTTCTTC. It encodes CASSLNAGEQFF.

The gene calls are TRBV7-9 and TRBJ2-5; 9 bases are shared with TRBD1. Losses at the gene ends were 3 bases for V and 5 bases for J; bases not matched to a gene: 4. Germline assignment: CDR1 SEHNR and CDR2 FQNEAQ (reference sequence). CDR3 length equals 14 residues. CDR3 nucleotide sequence: TGTGCCAGCAGCTTTCGGACAGGGGATGAGACCCAGTACTTC. Translating gives CASSFRTGDETQYF. The full variable domain, its missing parts supplied by reference TRBV7-9 and TRBJ2-5, is DTGVSQNPRHKITKRGQNVTFRCDPISEHNRLYWYRQTLGQGPEFLTYFQNEAQLEKSRLLSDRFSAERPKGSFSTLEIQRTEQGDSAMYLCASSFRTGDETQYFGPGTRLLVL.

The gene calls are TRBV11-3 and TRBJ1-1; D gene ambiguous. In germline, CDR1 is SGHNT, CDR2 YENEEA. Trimming took 2 bases from V and 4 from J, leaving 14 bases between them. The CDR3 covers 15 residues. CDR3 region: CASSLTKRRGTEAFF. The CDR3 DNA is TGTGCCAGCAGCTTAACAAAACGGCGGGGCACTGAAGCTTTCTTT.

The rearrangement uses TRBV2 and TRBJ2-1; 12 nucleotides agree with TRBD2. The length of the CDR3 is 15 residues. Germline V gene data show CDR1 as SNHLY and CDR2 as FYNNEI. J lost 2 bases, V lost 8 bases, and 4 bases had no gene match. The DNA for the CDR3 is TGTGCCAGCCTAGGACTAGCGGGGACCTACAATGAGCAGTTCTTC. It encodes CASLGLAGTYNEQFF.

In this sample, this clone turned up a few times. The V call is TRBV19, the J call TRBJ1-5, with D possibly TRBD1 on 5 matching bases. Looked up from germline, CDR1 is LNHDA and CDR2 is SQIVND (reference sequence). This CDR3 has 17 amino acids. The V end lost 1 base, the J end lost 7 bases, and 20 bases lay between the germline ends. The DNA of the CDR3 is TGTGCCAGTAGTATAGCTCCCCGACAGATGGCTATACAGCCCCAGCATTTT. Amino acid sequence: CASSIAPRQMAIQPQHF.

The gene calls are TRBV18 and TRBJ1-1; no definite D call. The CDR3 runs to 16 residues. Trimming pared 3 bases from V and 2 bases from J, leaving 16 bases between. Germline CDR1 is KGHSH and CDR2 is LQKENI. In DNA, the CDR3 is TGTGCCAGCTCACCGTCCCTTGAGAAGAGAAACACTGAAGCTTTCTTT. Translating it yields CASSPSLEKRNTEAFF.

This chain joins TRBV11-2 and TRBJ2-7; 11 nucleotides align to TRBD1. From germline, CDR1 is SGHAT and CDR2 FQNNGV. V lost 5 bases to trimming and J lost 3 bases; unmatched junction nucleotides: 9. There are 16 residues in the CDR3. CDR3 in DNA: TGTGCCAGCAGCCGGACCGGGACAGGGGGGATCTACGAGCAGTACTTC. Amino acids: CASSRTGTGGIYEQYF.

The table lists this clone with a count of one. The rearrangement links TRBV4-2 to TRBJ1-1; perhaps TRBD1 as D (6 bases). CDR3 length equals 14 residues. With 0 bases removed from V and 5 bases from J, the gap between germline ends came to 10 bases. CDR1 and CDR2 (germline): LGHNA, YNFKEQ. The CDR3 spells CASSQDPRGTEAFF. The DNA for the CDR3 is TGTGCCAGCAGCCAAGACCCCAGGGGAACTGAAGCTTTCTTT.

This rearrangement joins TRBV18 to TRBJ1-5, with TRBD1 as a possible D gene (5 bases). The CDR3 is 15 residues long. V dropped 1 base and J dropped 5 bases, with 12 bases sitting between them. Germline V gene lookup returns CDR1 KGHSH and CDR2 LQKENI. The CDR3 DNA is TGTGCCAGCTCACCACGGGGCGGGGGGGATCAGCCCCAGCATTTT. Its protein product is CASSPRGGGDQPQHF.

This clone was seen once. The gene calls are TRBV27 and TRBJ1-2, with 9 bases identical to TRBD1. This CDR3 spans 14 amino acids. The germline CDR1 and CDR2 sequences are MNHEY and SMNVEV (reference sequence). The V and J ends lost 7 bases and 4 bases, in that order; junction bases with no gene match: 7. The CDR3 nucleotides are TGTGCCAGCAAAACAGGGGGCGTCGGCTATGGCTACACCTTC. It codes for CASKTGGVGYGYTF.

The J gene is TRBJ1-1, the V gene TRBV9, with TRBD1 matching 8 bases. The junction had 7 bases not matched to a gene; V was cut back by 4 bases and J by 5 bases. CDR3 length: 14 amino acids. CDR1 and CDR2 (germline): SGDLS, YYNGEE. CDR3 region: CASSIHDRGTEAFF. The CDR3, as DNA: TGTGCCAGCAGCATACATGACAGGGGTACTGAAGCTTTCTTT.

This chain joins TRBV30 and TRBJ1-1, with D hard to call. Germline lookup yields CDR1 GTSNPN and CDR2 SVGIG (reference sequence). Trimming pared 3 bases from V and 1 base from J, leaving 6 bases between. The CDR3 length is 12 residues. The CDR3 loop is CAWRPGNTEAFF. CDR3 DNA: TGTGCCTGGAGACCAGGGAACACTGAAGCTTTCTTT.

V is TRBV19 and J is TRBJ1-1; TRBD1 matches at 9 bases. The germline V gene has CDR1 LNHDA and CDR2 SQIVND (reference sequence). The CDR3 runs to 13 residues. Losses at the gene ends were 5 bases for V and 7 bases for J; bases not matched to a gene: 5. The CDR3 DNA reads TGTGCCAGTAGTCGGACAGGGGAGGGTGAAGCTTTCTTT. Protein product: CASSRTGEGEAFF.

The rearrangement links TRBV12-3 or TRBV12-4 to TRBJ2-5, with a tentative D call TRBD2 (5 bases). This CDR3 comprises 13 residues. V lost 7 bases, J lost 5 bases, and 14 bases lay in between. The CDR3: CASTGVARETQYF. The CDR3 DNA reads as TGTGCCAGCACCGGGGTGGCGAGGGAGACCCAGTACTTC.

The chain employs TRBV2 and TRBJ2-1; a possible D gene is TRBD1 (6 bases). The length of the CDR3 is 14 residues. The ends were cut back, 4 bases at V and 6 bases at J, with 13 bases in the middle. Looked up from germline, CDR1 is SNHLY and CDR2 is FYNNEI. CDR3 region: CASSVQGGLNEQFF. CDR3 coding DNA: TGTGCCAGCAGTGTACAGGGTGGCCTCAATGAGCAGTTCTTC.